These 12 T cell receptor beta chains came from one sample sequenced in a study of OX40 agonist ivuxolimab in advanced cancers. TCRdb's copy holds only in-frame clones and misses some; the assay was immunoSEQ multiplex PCR. The table lists 78,000 or so clones, 92% of them singletons. The source material was CD4+ or CD8+ T cells sorted from blood, sampled in a trial of the OX40 agonist ivuxolimab. The receptors come from an adult with an advanced solid tumor such as melanoma, head and neck, liver or kidney cancer.

This sequence joins TRBV7-9 and TRBJ1-4; the D is unclear. From germline, CDR1 is SEHNR and CDR2 FQNEAQ (reference sequence). Trimming pared 0 bases from V and 5 bases from J, leaving 13 bases between. The CDR3 extends over 16 amino acids. Written as DNA, the CDR3 is TGTGCCAGCAGCTTAGCGGAAGGGCGACGCAATGAAAAACTGTTTTTT. This sequence encodes CASSLAEGRRNEKLFF.

This chain joins TRBV5-8 and TRBJ2-5, with D maybe TRBD2 (6 bases). Germline assignment: CDR1 SGHTS and CDR2 YDEGEE. The ends were cut back, 3 bases at V and 1 base at J, with 16 bases in the middle. The CDR3 runs to 16 residues. The CDR3 protein is CASSSGVGGTQETQYF. CDR3 nucleotides: TGTGCCAGCAGCTCGGGGGTCGGAGGTACCCAAGAGACCCAGTACTTC.

The chain uses TRBV7-6 and TRBJ1-1, with D possibly matching TRBD1 (6 bases). Germline V gives CDR1 SGHVS, CDR2 FNYEAQ. V gave up 1 base and J gave up 0 bases, with 12 bases separating them. The CDR3 is made up of 16 amino acids. The CDR3 nucleotides read TGTGCCAGCAGCTTAGAGACGGGACACCTGAACACTGAAGCTTTCTTT. This sequence encodes CASSLETGHLNTEAFF.

The CDR3 DNA reads TGTGCCAGCAGTTACGGGGGGGGATATTCACCCCTCCACTTT. This sequence encodes CASSYGGGYSPLHF. The chain combines TRBV6-6 with TRBJ1-6; D may be TRBD1 (5 bases). This CDR3 has 14 amino acids. CDR1 is MNHNY, CDR2 SVGAGI, per germline (reference sequence). V dropped 2 bases and J dropped 8 bases, with 10 bases sitting between them.

CDR3 sequence (DNA): TGTGCCAGCAGTTACTCGCGAAAGAACACTGAAGCTTTCTTT. Its protein product is CASSYSRKNTEAFF. The genes are TRBV6-5 and TRBJ1-1; no clear D. The CDR3 contains 14 residues. V gave up 0 bases and J gave up 1 base, with 6 bases separating them. From germline, CDR1 is MNHEY and CDR2 SVGAGI.

In DNA form, the CDR3 reads TGTGCCAGCAGCTTAGTAAGCGGGCCCTCTGGGGCCAACGTCCTGACTTTC. This codes for CASSLVSGPSGANVLTF. The V call is TRBV7-6, the J call TRBJ2-6, with TRBD2 as a possible D gene (6 bases). The CDR3 has 17 amino acids. V was trimmed by 1 base and J by 0 bases, leaving 10 bases between them. Germline CDR1 and CDR2: SGHVS and FNYEAQ. The complete variable domain, with remaining parts taken from reference TRBV7-6 and TRBJ2-6, reads GAGVSQSPRYKVTKRGQDVALRCDPISGHVSLYWYRQALGQGPEFLTYFNYEAQQDKSGLPNDRFSAERPEGSISTLTIQRTEQRDSAMYRCASSLVSGPSGANVLTFGAGSRLTVL.

For this clone: A read error may produce the germline difference seen at one junction end. V gene TRBV27 combines with J gene TRBJ2-7; TRBD1 matches 7 bases. Per the germline V gene, CDR1 is MNHEY and CDR2 is SMNVEV (reference sequence). The CDR3 loop spans 13 amino acids. The CDR3 DNA reads TGTGCCACCAGTTTGGGACAGTCCTACGAGCAGTACTTC. This sequence encodes CATSLGQSYEQYF.

This chain joins TRBV12-5 and TRBJ2-7, with unresolved D. Germline CDR1 is LGHNT and CDR2 is FRNRAP. CDR3 length: 13 residues. V was trimmed by 1 base and J by 3 bases, leaving 7 bases between them. The CDR3 sequence is CASGLGRLYEQYF. DNA of the CDR3: TGTGCTAGTGGTTTGGGTCGCCTCTACGAGCAGTACTTC.

The chain combines TRBV2 with TRBJ1-3; 7 nucleotides align to TRBD1. The CDR3 is made up of 15 amino acids. Germline values: CDR1 SNHLY, CDR2 FYNNEI. J gave up 0 bases and V 6 bases, and 5 bases lay outside the gene matches. CDR3 sequence reads: CASRDRLGSGNTIYF. CDR3 nucleotides: TGTGCCAGCAGGGACAGGCTCGGCTCTGGAAACACCATATATTTT.

The rearrangement links TRBV10-3 to TRBJ2-7; 8 nucleotides match TRBD1. The CDR3 has 15 residues. Germline lookup yields CDR1 ENHRY and CDR2 SYGVKD. V gave up 2 bases and J gave up 0 bases; unmatched junction bases: 3. CDR3 loop: CAISETGGDSYEQYF. DNA of the CDR3: TGTGCCATCAGTGAGACAGGGGGTGACTCCTACGAGCAGTACTTC.

The chain has TRBV19 and TRBJ2-5, with D perhaps assigned TRBD1 or TRBD2 (6 bases each). The CDR3 consists of 14 residues. Trimming pared 6 bases from V and 4 bases from J, leaving 15 bases between. The germline CDR1 and CDR2 sequences are LNHDA and SQIVND (reference sequence). The chain's CDR3 is CASSPWRGIETQYF. CDR3 coding DNA: TGTGCCAGTAGCCCGTGGAGGGGGATAGAGACCCAGTACTTC.

In this sample, this clone turned up once. The chain is built from TRBV6-6 and TRBJ2-1; D may be TRBD2 (6 bases). Trimming took off 7 bases at V and 4 bases at J, with 11 bases between the two ends. The germline V gene has CDR1 MNHNY and CDR2 SVGAGI (reference sequence). This CDR3 has 13 residues. CDR3 region: CASTLSGYNEQFF. CDR3 DNA sequence: TGTGCCAGCACCCTGAGCGGGTACAATGAGCAGTTCTTC.